The source of this T cell receptor beta chain is a study of OX40 agonist ivuxolimab in advanced cancers. On the study more broadly: Among those treated, three patients had partial responses, one with hepatocellular carcinoma and two with cutaneous melanoma.

Measured with immunoSEQ multiplex PCR; TCRdb has only the in-frame clones, and not every one. The sample contains 35,000 to 40,000 clones, 92% of which appear only once. Germline V CDR1 and CDR2: MNHEY, SMNVEV (reference sequence). The CDR3 extends over 16 amino acids. With V trimmed by 9 bases and J by 2 bases, 13 bases remained unmatched. The chain is built from TRBV27 and TRBJ2-5; 9 bases align to TRBD2. The sequence was collected from an adult with an advanced solid tumor such as melanoma, head and neck, liver or kidney cancer. Material: CD4+ or CD8+ T cells sorted from blood, obtained in a trial of the OX40 agonist ivuxolimab. The CDR3 region is CASGVRGGRGQETQYF. The CDR3 DNA reads as TGTGCCAGTGGGGTTCGCGGCGGGAGGGGGCAAGAGACCCAGTACTTC.